In its sample, the clone carrying this T cell receptor beta chain was seen once. These data come from a study of control samples from healthy donors and cancer patients. Method: immunoSEQ multiplex PCR; TCRdb's copy keeps in-frame clones and lacks some. The top ten clones hold about 7.6% of a sample with some 90,000 clones, 85% to 90% of them seen once. The CDR3 is made up of 14 amino acids. Germline V gives CDR1 SGHTA, CDR2 FQGNSA. V trimming: 5 bases; J trimming: 9 bases; junction bases outside the gene matches: 9. The genes are TRBV7-2 and TRBJ2-1; 8 bases are a match to TRBD2. The sequenced sample consisted of blood. The TCR originated in a woman aged 60-75 years in good health. Written as DNA, the CDR3 is TGTGCCAGCAGCCCCCGTTACGGGGGGGGTGAGCAGTTCTTC. Translating it yields CASSPRYGGGEQFF.